The rows below give T cell receptor beta chains drawn from one sample of a study of technical replicates of blood from a handful of donors. This table comes from immunoSEQ multiplex PCR, and its TCRdb copy is limited to in-frame clones, with some not included. Of about 73,000 clones in the sample, around 93% were seen once. Sequencing input: T cells isolated from PBMCs. The receptors here all came from a human donor in good health. Each CDR3 is given with its conserved first and last residue. A D gene is named only where the DNA matches it firmly. Some rows have no size entry. The others give once, few or many, or a class for an expanded clone.

len	d_gene	abundance	v_gene	j_gene	CDR3aa	CDR3nt
15	TRBD1	NA	TRBV14	TRBJ2-7	CASSQELGTGYEQYF	TGTGCCAGCAGCCAAGAACTAGGGACAGGCTACGAGCAGTACTTC
16	NA	NA	TRBV1	TRBJ2-3	CTSSQETSGSPDTQYF	TGCACCAGCAGCCAAGAGACTAGCGGCTCCCCAGATACGCAGTATTTT
15	NA	NA	TRBV7-8	TRBJ1-6	CASSLVTGVFSPLHF	TGTGCCAGCAGCTTAGTAACAGGCGTATTTTCACCCCTCCACTTT
14	NA	NA	TRBV6-1	TRBJ1-4	CASSAVRGREKLFF	TGTGCCAGCAGTGCTGTCCGGGGTCGGGAAAAACTGTTTTTT
14	NA	NA	TRBV6-5	TRBJ1-1	CASSYGTMNTEAFF	TGTGCCAGCAGTTACGGGACAATGAACACTGAAGCTTTCTTT
11	NA	once	TRBV6-6	TRBJ1-1	CASSYSETAFF	TGTGCCAGCAGTTACTCGGAGACGGCTTTCTTT
13	TRBD1	NA	TRBV6-1	TRBJ2-1	CASSKGAENEQFF	TGTGCCAGCTCAAAGGGGGCGGAAAATGAGCAGTTCTTC
16	TRBD1	once	TRBV4-1	TRBJ2-7	CASSSLPGQGVGEQYF	TGCGCCAGCAGCTCCCTGCCGGGACAGGGGGTCGGGGAGCAGTACTTC
12	NA	NA	TRBV7-3	TRBJ2-2	CASSQDTGELFF	TGTGCCAGCAGCCAGGACACCGGGGAGCTGTTTTTT
15	NA	NA	TRBV10-1	TRBJ2-2	CASSRDTANTGELFF	TGCGCCAGCAGCCGGGACACCGCGAACACCGGGGAGCTGTTTTTT
14	TRBD1	NA	TRBV4-1	TRBJ1-2	CASSTPGQGNGYTF	TGCGCCAGCAGCACTCCGGGACAGGGTAATGGCTACACCTTC
14	NA	NA	TRBV5-1	TRBJ1-5	CASSPGHRNQPQHF	TGCGCCAGCAGCCCGGGACATCGCAATCAGCCCCAGCATTTT
14	TRBD2	NA	TRBV5-1	TRBJ2-1	CARFSGISYNEQFF	TGCGCCAGATTTAGCGGGATCTCCTACAATGAGCAGTTCTTC
15	TRBD1	NA	TRBV7-9	TRBJ2-5	CASSSRQGAGETQYF	TGTGCCAGCAGCTCTAGACAGGGGGCGGGGGAGACCCAGTACTTC
16	TRBD1	NA	TRBV5-1	TRBJ1-2	CASSLIGQGGNYGYTF	TGCGCCAGCAGCTTGATCGGGCAGGGGGGCAACTATGGCTACACCTTC
16	NA	NA	TRBV28	TRBJ2-5	CASGGTGGSGQETQYF	TGTGCCAGCGGGGGGACTGGGGGTAGCGGACAAGAGACCCAGTACTTC
15	NA	NA	TRBV9	TRBJ2-1	CASSARTGEYNEQFF	TGTGCCAGCAGCGCTCGGACGGGAGAATACAATGAGCAGTTCTTC
15	NA	NA	TRBV12-5	TRBJ2-2	CASGRIGLTPGELFF	TGTGCTAGTGGACGAATCGGACTAACTCCCGGGGAGCTGTTTTTT
13	TRBD2	NA	TRBV6-6	TRBJ2-1	CASSPGGYNEQFF	TGTGCCAGCAGCCCGGGAGGTTACAATGAGCAGTTCTTC
16	TRBD2	NA	TRBV28	TRBJ2-7	CASSLFQEGGRREQYF	TGTGCCAGCAGTTTATTTCAGGAGGGAGGGCGGCGGGAGCAGTACTTC
17	TRBD2	NA	TRBV5-1	TRBJ2-1	CASSLVPLAGGYNEQFF	TGCGCCAGCAGCTTGGTACCCCTAGCGGGAGGGTACAATGAGCAGTTCTTC
12	NA	NA	TRBV19	TRBJ1-2	CASSTPGNGYTF	TGTGCCAGTAGTACCCCAGGGAACGGCTACACCTTC
16	TRBD1	NA	TRBV28	TRBJ1-2	CASSPPGVQGRYGYTF	TGTGCCAGCAGTCCCCCCGGTGTACAGGGGAGATATGGCTACACCTTC
14	NA	NA	TRBV4-1	TRBJ1-2	CASSQGAGSYGYTF	TGCGCCAGCAGCCAAGGGGCAGGATCCTATGGCTACACCTTC
15	NA	NA	TRBV4-2	TRBJ2-7	CASSQAGGNSYEQYF	TGTGCCAGCAGCCAAGCGGGGGGCAACTCCTACGAGCAGTACTTC
15	TRBD1	NA	TRBV6-1	TRBJ1-2	CASSALGDSSLGYTF	TGTGCCAGCTCAGCGTTGGGGGACAGTTCGTTGGGCTACACCTTC
17	TRBD1	NA	TRBV4-2	TRBJ2-6	CASSQRQGVTGANVLTF	TGTGCCAGCAGCCAAAGACAGGGCGTTACTGGGGCCAACGTCCTGACTTTC
12	NA	NA	TRBV19	TRBJ2-7	CASSRPPYEQYF	TGTGCCAGTAGCAGGCCACCCTACGAGCAGTACTTC
15	TRBD2	NA	TRBV9	TRBJ2-1	CASSAPSGGGNEQFF	TGTGCCAGCAGCGCCCCTAGCGGGGGGGGCAATGAGCAGTTCTTC
14	TRBD1	NA	TRBV30	TRBJ1-4	CAWSSQGANEKLFF	TGTGCCTGGAGTTCACAGGGGGCTAATGAAAAACTGTTTTTT
14	TRBD1	once	TRBV25-1	TRBJ1-2	CASRAPGQFYGYTF	TGTGCCAGCAGAGCCCCGGGACAGTTCTATGGCTACACCTTC
15	NA	NA	TRBV28	TRBJ1-1	CASSLEVTQTDEAFF	TGTGCCAGCAGTTTGGAGGTGACACAGACGGATGAAGCTTTCTTT
20	NA	once	TRBV11-3	TRBJ1-2	CASSTQDRSGGKILNYGYTF	TGTGCCAGCAGCACGCAAGACAGGTCGGGCGGCAAAATCTTAAACTATGGCTACACCTTC
16	TRBD1	NA	TRBV28	TRBJ1-2	CASSLPSDRGNYGYTF	TGTGCCAGCAGTTTACCGTCGGACAGGGGTAACTATGGCTACACCTTC